This T cell receptor beta chain is from a study of blood T cell repertoires in COVID-19. About the study: COVID-19 samples collected from the United States, Italy and Spain covered acute and convalescent phases.

Trimming took 2 bases from V and 5 from J, leaving 6 bases between them. The V gene's germline CDR1 is KGHSH and CDR2 LQKENI. This CDR3 has 12 amino acids. Patients at the Seattle site were enrolled during active infection and followed longitudinally. Per the original methods: Estimation of nucleated cell counts was performed using reference gene primer amplification. TCRdb keeps only in-frame clones here, not all; method: immunoSEQ multiplex PCR. V and J calls and clone size come straight from that table; D and trimming were deduced from the DNA. The top ten clones hold under 8.5% of a sample with over 150,000 clones, around 84% of them seen once.

This TCR came from a woman in her sixties or seventies with COVID-19, enrolled during active disease. Sequenced input: peripheral blood. This chain connects TRBV18 to TRBJ2-5; no firm D call. The CDR3 DNA reads TGTGCCAGCTCACCATCCTTGGAGACCCAGTACTTC. It specifies CASSPSLETQYF. Full variable domain (remainder filled in from reference TRBV18 and TRBJ2-5): NAGVMQNPRHLVRRRGQEARLRCSPMKGHSHVYWYRQLPEEGLKFMVYLQKENIIDESGMPKERFSAEFPKEGPSILRIQQVVRGDSAAYFCASSPSLETQYFGPGTRLLVL.